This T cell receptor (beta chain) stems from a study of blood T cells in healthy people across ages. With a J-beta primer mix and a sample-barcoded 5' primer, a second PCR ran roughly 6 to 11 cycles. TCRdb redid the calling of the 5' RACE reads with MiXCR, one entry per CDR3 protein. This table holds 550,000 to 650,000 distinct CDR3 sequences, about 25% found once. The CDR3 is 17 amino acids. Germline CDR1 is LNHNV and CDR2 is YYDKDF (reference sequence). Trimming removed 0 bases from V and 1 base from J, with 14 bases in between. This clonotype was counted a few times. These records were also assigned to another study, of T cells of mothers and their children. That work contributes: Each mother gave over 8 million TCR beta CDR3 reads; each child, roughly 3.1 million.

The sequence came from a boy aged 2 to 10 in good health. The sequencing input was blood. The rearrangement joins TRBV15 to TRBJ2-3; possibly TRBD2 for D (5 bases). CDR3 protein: CATSRDPRGSRTDTQYF. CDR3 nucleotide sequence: TGTGCCACCAGCAGAGATCCCCGGGGAAGCCGCACAGATACGCAGTATTTT.